The source of this T cell receptor (beta chain) is a study of blood T cell repertoires in COVID-19. Looking at the study overall: From T cells, B-cell-depleted T cells, or PBMCs came the material, which was cDNA or gDNA.

In the original workflow: Nucleated cell number was recorded as an estimate derived from reference gene primer amplification. The data were produced by immunoSEQ multiplex PCR, yet TCRdb's version contains in-frame clones alone and is incomplete. The V and J calls and clone size were taken over from that table, and D and trimming were inferred from the DNA. This sample has around 180,000 clones, with roughly 80% found just once. The CDR3 sequence is 14 residues long. Trimming pared 3 bases from V and 5 bases from J, leaving 13 bases between. CDR1 is SGHTA, CDR2 FQGTGA, per germline. Sequencing was done on a sample of peripheral blood. The clonotype originates from a woman aged 25 to 39 with acute or convalescent COVID-19. The chain carries TRBV7-3 and TRBJ1-1, with a possible D match to TRBD1 (5 bases). The CDR3 spells CASSFRGRETEAFF. DNA of the CDR3: TGTGCCAGCAGCTTCCGGGGCCGGGAGACTGAAGCTTTCTTT.